The rows below give T cell receptor beta chains drawn from one sample of a study of cytomegalovirus exposure and HLA in healthy donors. The repertoire was sequenced with immunoSEQ multiplex PCR; TCRdb's copy has only in-frame clones and lacks some. The sample holds 65,000 or so clones; approximately 80% are singletons and the top ten take approximately 3.3%. Source material: PBMCs. The receptors shown here come from a middle-aged woman in good health and CMV-seropositive. The CDR3 runs from the conserved cysteine through the conserved F or W. Fields, in order: clone size, V gene, J gene, D gene, CDR3 DNA, CDR3 protein. The D gene is left open where the match is weak. Clone sizes are given selectively: once, few, many, or a class where the clone is expanded.

clone size: NA; V gene: TRBV7-8; J gene: TRBJ1-4; D gene: TRBD1; CDR3 DNA: TGTGCCAGCGCACGGGACAGGGACGAAAAACTGTTTTTT; CDR3 protein: CASARDRDEKLFF
clone size: NA; V gene: TRBV6-5; J gene: TRBJ2-1; D gene: NA; CDR3 DNA: TGTGCCAGCAGTTTAGCGGACCTCTCCTACAATGAGCAGTTCTTC; CDR3 protein: CASSLADLSYNEQFF
clone size: NA; V gene: TRBV19; J gene: TRBJ2-3; D gene: TRBD2; CDR3 DNA: TGTGCCAGTAGTACGACTAGCGGGGGGCCCGATACGCAGTATTTT; CDR3 protein: CASSTTSGGPDTQYF
clone size: NA; V gene: TRBV5-6; J gene: TRBJ1-5; D gene: NA; CDR3 DNA: TGTGCCAGCAGCTTACGGGGTTTCAAGCCCCAGCATTTT; CDR3 protein: CASSLRGFKPQHF
clone size: NA; V gene: TRBV18; J gene: TRBJ2-5; D gene: NA; CDR3 DNA: TGTGCCAGCTCACCCTCGTGGGGGCGAGAGACCCAGTACTTC; CDR3 protein: CASSPSWGRETQYF
clone size: NA; V gene: TRBV4-1; J gene: TRBJ1-2; D gene: NA; CDR3 DNA: TGCGCCAGCAGCCCAAGATGGCCCTCGGACTCCTATGGCTACACCTTC; CDR3 protein: CASSPRWPSDSYGYTF
clone size: few; V gene: TRBV5-4; J gene: TRBJ2-5; D gene: NA; CDR3 DNA: TGTGCCAGCAGCTTGGGGGCCGACCAAGAGACCCAGTACTTC; CDR3 protein: CASSLGADQETQYF
clone size: NA; V gene: TRBV19; J gene: TRBJ1-2; D gene: NA; CDR3 DNA: TGTGCCAGTAGTATATGGCAGGGAACCTATGGCTACACCTTC; CDR3 protein: CASSIWQGTYGYTF
clone size: NA; V gene: TRBV19; J gene: TRBJ1-1; D gene: NA; CDR3 DNA: TGTGCCAGTACCGATCCTAGGGGGTCTAGGAACACTGAAGCTTTCTTT; CDR3 protein: CASTDPRGSRNTEAFF
clone size: NA; V gene: TRBV5-4; J gene: TRBJ2-5; D gene: TRBD2; CDR3 DNA: TGTGCCAGCAGCGAACTAGCGGGGGGCCGCGAGACCCAGTACTTC; CDR3 protein: CASSELAGGRETQYF
clone size: NA; V gene: TRBV15; J gene: TRBJ2-2; D gene: NA; CDR3 DNA: TGTGCCACCAGCAGAGGAACAGGGAACACCGGGGAGCTGTTTTTT; CDR3 protein: CATSRGTGNTGELFF
clone size: NA; V gene: TRBV29-1; J gene: TRBJ1-3; D gene: NA; CDR3 DNA: TGCAGCGCCGAGCGGGGGCGCGGAAACACCATATATTTT; CDR3 protein: CSAERGRGNTIYF
clone size: NA; V gene: TRBV5-6; J gene: TRBJ2-3; D gene: TRBD2; CDR3 DNA: TGTGCCAGCAGCTCCTTCCACGCGGGGGGGCCAAAAGATACGCAGTATTTT; CDR3 protein: CASSSFHAGGPKDTQYF
clone size: once; V gene: TRBV5-1; J gene: TRBJ2-3; D gene: NA; CDR3 DNA: TGCGCCAGCAGCTTGCAGGCAGGGATTAAAGATACGCAGTATTTT; CDR3 protein: CASSLQAGIKDTQYF
clone size: NA; V gene: TRBV9; J gene: TRBJ2-7; D gene: NA; CDR3 DNA: TGTGCCAGCAGCCCCCACGGACAGCACTACGAGCAGTACTTC; CDR3 protein: CASSPHGQHYEQYF